Listed here are 20 T cell receptor beta chains from one sample, sequenced in a study of shared clonotypes between healthy human individuals. TCRdb's copy holds only in-frame clones and misses some; the assay was immunoSEQ multiplex PCR. The sample lists about 2 million clones, around 95% occurring once. The sample was naive CD4+ T cells sorted from blood. Subset defined: CD45RA+ positively selected. The receptor source for this set is a man aged 18-30 years in good health.

The V call is TRBV28, the J call TRBJ1-6; D is unclear. V was trimmed by 8 bases and J by 6 bases, leaving 14 bases between them. The CDR3 consists of 14 residues. CDR1 is MDHEN, CDR2 SYDVKM, per germline. DNA of the CDR3: TGTGCCAGCGAGGCGGATTCGAGTAATTCACCCCTCCACTTT. Its translation is CASEADSSNSPLHF.

The chain's CDR3 is CASSVGISGAYSYEQYF. CDR3 DNA: TGTGCCAGCAGCGTAGGTATTAGCGGGGCCTACTCCTACGAGCAGTACTTC. The rearrangement links TRBV9 to TRBJ2-7; TRBD2 agrees at 8 bases. Per germline, CDR1 SGDLS and CDR2 YYNGEE. J lost 0 bases, V lost 0 bases, and 8 bases had no gene match. CDR3 length: 17 amino acids.

This sequence joins TRBV5-4 and TRBJ2-4; TRBD2 might be the D (5 bases). Germline CDR1 SGHNT, CDR2 YYREEE (reference sequence). The CDR3 length is 15 residues. The V gene lost 4 bases and the J gene lost 1 base, with 12 bases spanning the gap. CDR3 nucleotide sequence: TGTGCCAGCAGCCCAGGAGGAAGTGCCAAAAACATTCAGTACTTC. Translating gives CASSPGGSAKNIQYF.

CDR3 nucleotide sequence: TGTGCCAGCAGCGTCGACAGGTGGAGAGACGACACTGAAGCTTTCTTT. This codes for CASSVDRWRDDTEAFF. This sequence joins TRBV6-6 and TRBJ1-1, with D perhaps TRBD1 (6 bases). Germline V gene sequence: CDR1 MNHNY, CDR2 SVGAGI (reference sequence). The CDR3 has 16 amino acids. Trimming took 6 bases from V and 3 from J, leaving 20 bases between them.

In its sample, this clone was seen many times. The V call is TRBV7-9, the J call TRBJ1-1; D perhaps matches TRBD1 (6 bases). The germline CDR1 and CDR2 sequences are SEHNR and FQNEAQ (reference sequence). The CDR3 contains 13 residues. V was trimmed by 5 bases and J by 0 bases, leaving 7 bases between them. The CDR3 loop reads CASSRQVNTEAFF. The CDR3 region has the DNA TGTGCCAGCAGCCGACAGGTGAACACTGAAGCTTTCTTT.

Only a few counts were recorded for this clone. The chain links TRBV6-5 to TRBJ1-1, with no clear D. This CDR3 has 14 residues. From germline, CDR1 is MNHEY and CDR2 SVGAGI. V was trimmed by 5 bases and J by 1 base, leaving 11 bases between them. The CDR3 DNA is TGTGCCAGCAGTAAAGGGAGAGAGAACACTGAAGCTTTCTTT. Its translation is CASSKGRENTEAFF.

This chain connects TRBV11-2 to TRBJ2-2; 10 nucleotides match TRBD2. The CDR3 runs 18 residues. From germline, CDR1 is SGHAT and CDR2 FQNNGV. V gave up 4 bases and J gave up 3 bases; unmatched junction bases: 11. CDR3 bases: TGTGCCAGCAGCTGGGGGGGCCTAGCGGGAGTCGACACCGGGGAGCTGTTTTTT. As protein: CASSWGGLAGVDTGELFF.

Only one count was recorded for this clone. This rearrangement joins TRBV10-2 to TRBJ2-1, with unresolved D. The CDR3 is 13 residues long. V lost 7 bases to trimming and J lost 2 bases, with 9 bases between them. The germline V gene encodes CDR1 WSHSY and CDR2 SAAADI. This chain's CDR3 is CASKETAYNEQFF. The CDR3 region has the DNA TGCGCCAGCAAGGAGACGGCCTACAATGAGCAGTTCTTC.

This chain connects TRBV6-5 to TRBJ2-7; tentative D call: TRBD1 (6 bases). The CDR3 covers 15 residues. Germline lookup yields CDR1 MNHEY and CDR2 SVGAGI. V dropped 6 bases and J dropped 0 bases, with 15 bases sitting between them. In DNA form, the CDR3 reads TGTGCCAGCAGAAAAAGGACAGAAAGCTCCTACGAGCAGTACTTC. It yields the protein CASRKRTESSYEQYF.

CDR3 coding DNA: TGTGCCAGTAGTTCACTACAGGGTTATAATTCACCCCTCCACTTT. Its protein is CASSSLQGYNSPLHF. The V call is TRBV19, the J call TRBJ1-6, with D possibly TRBD1 on 6 matching bases. The CDR3 sequence is 15 residues long. Germline V CDR1 and CDR2: LNHDA, SQIVND (reference sequence). The V and J ends lost 5 bases and 4 bases respectively, with 12 bases between them.

This clone was detected only once. The V gene is TRBV5-1, the J gene TRBJ1-1; D might be TRBD1 (6 bases). The V end lost 3 bases, the J end lost 0 bases, and 12 bases lay between the germline ends. Per the germline V gene, CDR1 is SGHRS and CDR2 is YFSETQ. The CDR3 is 15 amino acids. This CDR3 reads CASSSNGQMNTEAFF. CDR3 coding DNA: TGCGCCAGCAGCTCCAACGGACAGATGAACACTGAAGCTTTCTTT.

The gene calls are TRBV21-1 and TRBJ2-7. TRBV21-1 is a recognized pseudogene. The CDR3 loop spans 13 amino acids. This chain's CDR3 is CASSNPGRHEQYF. DNA for the CDR3: TGTGCCAGCAGCAACCCGGGACGTCACGAGCAGTACTTC.

Concerning this clone itself: Additional DNA sequences in this sample encode the identical CDR3. V and J are TRBV5-5 and TRBJ2-7, with 7 bases fitting TRBD1. CDR3 length: 13 residues. J was trimmed by 2 bases and V by 4 bases; bases with no gene match: 3. Germline V gene sequence: CDR1 SGHKS, CDR2 YYEKEE (reference sequence). CDR3 sequence: CASSRQGPYEQYF. DNA for the CDR3: TGTGCCAGCAGCAGACAGGGACCCTACGAGCAGTACTTC. Together with reference TRBV5-5 and TRBJ2-7, the CDR3 gives the full variable domain: DAGVTQSPTHLIKTRGQQVTLRCSPISGHKSVSWYQQVLGQGPQFIFQYYEKEERGRGNFPDRFSARQFPNYSSELNVNALLLGDSALYLCASSRQGPYEQYFGPGTRLTVT.

Of note for this clone: The identical CDR3 is also encoded by other nucleotide sequences in the sample. V and J are TRBV7-2 and TRBJ2-3, with 14 bases fitting TRBD2. The CDR3 length is 16 residues. The V gene end was trimmed by 3 bases and the J gene end by 3 bases; junction bases not matched to a gene: 2. Germline values: CDR1 SGHTA, CDR2 FQGNSA. The CDR3 region is CASSLTSGGVTDTQYF. CDR3 sequence (DNA): TGTGCCAGCAGCTTGACTAGCGGGGGGGTAACAGATACGCAGTATTTT.

Notes on this clone: Other DNA sequences from this sample encode an identical CDR3 as well. V and J are TRBV18 and TRBJ2-7; D not certain. Per germline, CDR1 KGHSH and CDR2 LQKENI. The CDR3 length is 14 residues. Trimming shortened V by 3 bases and J by 0 bases, and 9 bases separated the two germline ends. The chain's CDR3 is CASSPQAGSYEQYF. CDR3 nucleotide sequence: TGTGCCAGCTCACCCCAGGCCGGCTCCTACGAGCAGTACTTC.

This clone occurred once. J is TRBJ2-3 and V is TRBV18, with D possibly being TRBD2 (5 bases). CDR1 and CDR2 (germline): KGHSH, LQKENI. The CDR3 covers 15 residues. Trimming took 2 bases from V and 7 from J, leaving 16 bases between them. This CDR3 is CASSPGQEDPYTQYF. The CDR3 DNA is TGTGCCAGCTCACCAGGGCAGGAGGATCCGTATACGCAGTATTTT.

This clone was counted between two and nine times. V usage is TRBV6-5 and J usage is TRBJ1-5, with TRBD1 as a possible D gene (6 bases). Germline V gene lookup returns CDR1 MNHEY and CDR2 SVGAGI. This CDR3 has 13 amino acids. Trimming shortened V by 6 bases and J by 7 bases, and 13 bases separated the two germline ends. CDR3 loop: CASRVDRTQPQHF. The CDR3, as DNA: TGTGCCAGCAGAGTCGACAGGACACAGCCCCAGCATTTT.

CDR3 DNA: TGTGCCAGCTCACCAGGGGCGCAGGACACTGAAGCTTTCTTT. As protein: CASSPGAQDTEAFF. The rearrangement uses TRBV18 and TRBJ1-1; D may be TRBD1 (5 bases). CDR3 length: 14 residues. V lost 2 bases and J 3 bases, leaving 10 bases between the germline ends. Germline assignment: CDR1 KGHSH and CDR2 LQKENI.

This chain uses TRBV11-2 with TRBJ1-1, with D unresolved. Germline V CDR1 and CDR2: SGHAT, FQNNGV. The CDR3 contains 12 residues. Trimming cost V 5 bases and J 7 bases, with 11 bases left between them. The CDR3 DNA is TGTGCCAGCAGCACTGTCGGATTTGAAGCTTTCTTT. Its translation is CASSTVGFEAFF.

This rearrangement joins TRBV10-1 to TRBJ1-1; D is unresolved. The length of the CDR3 is 14 residues. Trimming removed 3 bases at V and 1 base at J, with 9 bases between. The germline V gene encodes CDR1 WNHNN and CDR2 SYGVQD (reference sequence). CDR3 in amino acids: CASSETQPNTEAFF. The CDR3 DNA sequence: TGCGCCAGCAGTGAAACCCAGCCGAACACTGAAGCTTTCTTT.